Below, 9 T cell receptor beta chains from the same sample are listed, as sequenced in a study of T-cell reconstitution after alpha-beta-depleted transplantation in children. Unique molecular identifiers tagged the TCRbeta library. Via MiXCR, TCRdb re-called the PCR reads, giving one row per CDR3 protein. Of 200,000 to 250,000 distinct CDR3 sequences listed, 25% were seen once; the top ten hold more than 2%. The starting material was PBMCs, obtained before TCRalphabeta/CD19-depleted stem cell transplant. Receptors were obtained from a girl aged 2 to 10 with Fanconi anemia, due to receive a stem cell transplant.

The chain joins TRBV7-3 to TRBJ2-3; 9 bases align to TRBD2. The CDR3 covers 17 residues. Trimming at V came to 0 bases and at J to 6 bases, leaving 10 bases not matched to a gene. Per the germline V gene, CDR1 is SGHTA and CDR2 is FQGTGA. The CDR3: CASSLTVSGRSADTQYF. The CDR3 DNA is TGTGCCAGCAGCTTAACGGTTAGCGGGAGATCAGCGGATACGCAGTATTTT.

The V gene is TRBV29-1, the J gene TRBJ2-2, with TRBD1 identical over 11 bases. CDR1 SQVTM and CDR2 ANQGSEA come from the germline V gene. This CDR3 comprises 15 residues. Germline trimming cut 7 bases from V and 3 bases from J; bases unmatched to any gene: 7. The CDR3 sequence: CSATGTGGYTGELFF. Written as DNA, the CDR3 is TGCAGCGCCACCGGGACAGGGGGGTACACCGGGGAGCTGTTTTTT.

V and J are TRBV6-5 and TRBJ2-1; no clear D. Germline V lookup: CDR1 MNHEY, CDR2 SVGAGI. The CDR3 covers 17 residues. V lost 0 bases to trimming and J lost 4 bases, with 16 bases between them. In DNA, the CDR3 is TGTGCCAGCAGTTACTCGCACCCTAGTTACGTGTACAATGAGCAGTTCTTC. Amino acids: CASSYSHPSYVYNEQFF.

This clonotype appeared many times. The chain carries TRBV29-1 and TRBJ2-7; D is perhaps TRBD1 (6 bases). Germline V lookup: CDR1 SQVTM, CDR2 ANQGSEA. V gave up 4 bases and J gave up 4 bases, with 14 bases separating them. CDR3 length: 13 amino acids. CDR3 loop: CSVVGTRVYEQYF. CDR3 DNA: TGCAGCGTTGTAGGGACAAGGGTTTACGAGCAGTACTTC.

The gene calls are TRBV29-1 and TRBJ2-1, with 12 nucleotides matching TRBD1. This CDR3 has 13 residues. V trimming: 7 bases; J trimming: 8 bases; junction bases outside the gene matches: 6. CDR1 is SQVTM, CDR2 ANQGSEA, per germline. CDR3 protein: CSAGTGGSYEQFF. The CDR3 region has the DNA TGCAGCGCCGGGACAGGGGGCAGCTATGAGCAGTTCTTC.

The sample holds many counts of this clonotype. This CDR3 is CASSSGTSYEQYF. The CDR3 bases are TGTGCCAGCAGTTCCGGGACGTCCTACGAGCAGTACTTC. The chain couples TRBV12-3 or TRBV12-4 to TRBJ2-7; either TRBD1 or TRBD2 may fit D (5 bases each). This CDR3 region has 13 residues. The V end was cut by 4 bases, the J end by 1 base, with 8 bases between.

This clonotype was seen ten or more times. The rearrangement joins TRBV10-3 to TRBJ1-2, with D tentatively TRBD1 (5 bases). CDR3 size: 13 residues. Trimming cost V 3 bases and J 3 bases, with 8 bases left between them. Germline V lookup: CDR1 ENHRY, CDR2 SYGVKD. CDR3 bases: TGTGCCATCAGTGATCAGGGAGACTATGGCTACACCTTC. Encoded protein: CAISDQGDYGYTF.

The CDR3 nucleotides are TGCAGTGCCCGTGGTGGACAGGGGAGGACTGAAGCTTTCTTT. Translated: CSARGGQGRTEAFF. This rearrangement joins TRBV20-1 to TRBJ1-1; 9 bases map to TRBD1. Per germline, CDR1 DFQATT and CDR2 SNEGSKA (reference sequence). The CDR3 spans 14 residues. The ends lost 6 bases at V and 5 bases at J; junction bases unmatched: 10.

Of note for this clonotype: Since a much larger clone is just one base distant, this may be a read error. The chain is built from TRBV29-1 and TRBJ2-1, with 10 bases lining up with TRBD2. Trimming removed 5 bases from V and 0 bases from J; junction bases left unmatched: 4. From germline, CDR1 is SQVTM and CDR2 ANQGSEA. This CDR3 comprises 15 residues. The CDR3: CSVKRGGISYNEQFF. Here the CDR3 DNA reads TGCAGCGTTAAGCGGGGGGGCATCTCCTACAATGAGCAGTTCTTC.